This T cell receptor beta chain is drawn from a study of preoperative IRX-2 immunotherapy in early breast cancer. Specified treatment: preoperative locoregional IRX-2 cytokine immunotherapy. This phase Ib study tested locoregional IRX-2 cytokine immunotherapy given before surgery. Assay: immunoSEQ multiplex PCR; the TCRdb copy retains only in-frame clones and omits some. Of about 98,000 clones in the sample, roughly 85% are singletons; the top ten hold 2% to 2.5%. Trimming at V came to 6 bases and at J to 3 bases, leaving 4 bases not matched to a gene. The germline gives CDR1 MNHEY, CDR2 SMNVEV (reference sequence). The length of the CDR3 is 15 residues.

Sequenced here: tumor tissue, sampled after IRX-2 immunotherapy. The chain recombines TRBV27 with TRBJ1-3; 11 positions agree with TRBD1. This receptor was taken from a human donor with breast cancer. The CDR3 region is CASSRTGGDGNTIYF. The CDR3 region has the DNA TGTGCCAGCAGCAGGACAGGGGGCGATGGAAACACCATATATTTT.